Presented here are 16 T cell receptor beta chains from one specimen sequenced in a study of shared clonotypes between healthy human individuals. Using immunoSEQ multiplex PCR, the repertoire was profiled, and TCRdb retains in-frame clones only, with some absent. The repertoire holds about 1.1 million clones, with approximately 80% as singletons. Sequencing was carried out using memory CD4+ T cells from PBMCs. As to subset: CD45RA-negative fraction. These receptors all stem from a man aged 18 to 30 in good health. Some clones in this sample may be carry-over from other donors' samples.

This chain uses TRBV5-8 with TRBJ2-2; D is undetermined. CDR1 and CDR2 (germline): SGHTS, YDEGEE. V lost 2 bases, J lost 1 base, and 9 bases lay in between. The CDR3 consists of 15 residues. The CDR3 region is CASSFGRRNTGELFF. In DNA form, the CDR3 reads TGTGCCAGCAGCTTTGGCCGGAGGAACACCGGGGAGCTGTTTTTT.

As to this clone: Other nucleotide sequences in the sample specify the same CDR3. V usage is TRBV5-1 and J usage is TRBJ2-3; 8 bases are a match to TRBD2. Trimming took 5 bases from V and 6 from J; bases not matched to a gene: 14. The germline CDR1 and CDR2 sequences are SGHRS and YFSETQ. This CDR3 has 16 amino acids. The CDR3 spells CASSYVAGRVGDTQYF. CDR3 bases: TGCGCCAGCAGTTACGTAGCGGGACGAGTCGGGGATACGCAGTATTTT.

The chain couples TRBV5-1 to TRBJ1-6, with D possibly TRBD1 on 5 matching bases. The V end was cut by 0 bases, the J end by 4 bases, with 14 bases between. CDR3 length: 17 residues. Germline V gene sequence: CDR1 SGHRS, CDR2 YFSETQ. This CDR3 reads CASSLAGGRVYNSPLHF. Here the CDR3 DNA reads TGCGCCAGCAGCTTGGCCGGGGGGAGGGTGTATAATTCACCCCTCCACTTT. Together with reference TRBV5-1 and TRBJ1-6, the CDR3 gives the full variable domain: KAGVTQTPRYLIKTRGQQVTLSCSPISGHRSVSWYQQTPGQGLQFLFEYFSETQRNKGNFPGRFSGRQFSNSRSEMNVSTLELGDSALYLCASSLAGGRVYNSPLHFGNGTRLTVT.

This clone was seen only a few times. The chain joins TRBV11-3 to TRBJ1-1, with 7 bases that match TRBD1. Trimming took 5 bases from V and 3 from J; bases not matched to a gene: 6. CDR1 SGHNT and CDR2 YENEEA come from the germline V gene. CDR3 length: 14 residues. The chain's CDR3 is CASSREGADTEAFF. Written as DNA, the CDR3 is TGTGCCAGCAGCCGAGAGGGGGCGGACACTGAAGCTTTCTTT.

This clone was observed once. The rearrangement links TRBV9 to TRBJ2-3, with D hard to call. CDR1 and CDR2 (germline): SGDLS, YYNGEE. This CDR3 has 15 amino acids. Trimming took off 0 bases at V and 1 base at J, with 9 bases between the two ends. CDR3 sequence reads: CASSVAHIGTDTQYF. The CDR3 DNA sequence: TGTGCCAGCAGCGTAGCTCATATAGGCACAGATACGCAGTATTTT.

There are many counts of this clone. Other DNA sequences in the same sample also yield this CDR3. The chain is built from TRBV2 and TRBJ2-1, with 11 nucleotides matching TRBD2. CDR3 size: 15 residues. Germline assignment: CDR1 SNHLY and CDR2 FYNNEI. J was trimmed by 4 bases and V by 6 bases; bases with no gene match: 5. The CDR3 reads CASSDSGRAYNEQFF. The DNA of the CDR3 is TGTGCCAGCAGCGATAGCGGGAGGGCGTACAATGAGCAGTTCTTC.

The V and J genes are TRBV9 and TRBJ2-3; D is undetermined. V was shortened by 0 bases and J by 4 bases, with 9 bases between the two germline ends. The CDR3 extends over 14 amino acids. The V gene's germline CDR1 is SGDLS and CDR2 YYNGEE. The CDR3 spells CASSVGASADTQYF. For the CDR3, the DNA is TGTGCCAGCAGCGTAGGCGCATCGGCAGATACGCAGTATTTT.

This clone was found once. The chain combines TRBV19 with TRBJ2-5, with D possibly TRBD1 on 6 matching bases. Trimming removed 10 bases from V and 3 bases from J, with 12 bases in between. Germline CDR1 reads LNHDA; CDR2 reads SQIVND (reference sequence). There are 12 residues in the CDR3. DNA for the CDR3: TGTGCCACTACGGACAGTAAAGAGACCCAGTACTTC. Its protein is CATTDSKETQYF.

CDR3 nucleotides: TGTGCCAGCAGGCCGGGACAGAGGCTCGGTGGCTACACCTTC. Protein: CASRPGQRLGGYTF. This sequence joins TRBV28 and TRBJ1-2; 7 positions match TRBD1. After removal of 6 bases from V and 7 bases from J, the junction contained 11 bases not matched to a gene. This CDR3 spans 14 amino acids. Germline CDR1 is MDHEN and CDR2 is SYDVKM.

CDR3 protein: CASSQPLGEGLSWSSYNEQFF. The CDR3 region has the DNA TGCGCCAGCAGCCAGCCCTTAGGGGAGGGCTTGTCCTGGAGCTCCTACAATGAGCAGTTCTTC. The chain recombines TRBV5-1 with TRBJ2-1; 7 bases align to TRBD2. V gave up 4 bases and J gave up 0 bases; unmatched junction bases: 22. In germline, CDR1 is SGHRS, CDR2 YFSETQ. The CDR3 has 21 residues.

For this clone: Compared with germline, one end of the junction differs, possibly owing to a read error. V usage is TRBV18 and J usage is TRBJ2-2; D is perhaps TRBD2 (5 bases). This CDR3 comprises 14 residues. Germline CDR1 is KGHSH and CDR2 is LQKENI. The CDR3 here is CASSPGFFTGELSF. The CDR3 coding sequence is TGTGCCAGCTCACCAGGGTTTTTCACCGGGGAGCTGTCTTTT.

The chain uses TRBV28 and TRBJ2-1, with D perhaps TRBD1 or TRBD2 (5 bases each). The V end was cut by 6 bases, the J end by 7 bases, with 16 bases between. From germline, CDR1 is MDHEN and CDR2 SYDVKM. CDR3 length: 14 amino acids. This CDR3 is CASSLPGRSNEQFF. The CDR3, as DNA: TGTGCCAGCAGCCTTCCGGGACGATCGAATGAGCAGTTCTTC.

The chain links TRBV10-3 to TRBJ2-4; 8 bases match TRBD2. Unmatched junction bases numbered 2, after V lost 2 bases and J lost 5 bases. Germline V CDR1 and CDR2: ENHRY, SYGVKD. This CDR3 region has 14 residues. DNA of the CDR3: TGTGCCATCAGTGAGAACGGGAGGGAAAACATTCAGTACTTC. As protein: CAISENGRENIQYF.

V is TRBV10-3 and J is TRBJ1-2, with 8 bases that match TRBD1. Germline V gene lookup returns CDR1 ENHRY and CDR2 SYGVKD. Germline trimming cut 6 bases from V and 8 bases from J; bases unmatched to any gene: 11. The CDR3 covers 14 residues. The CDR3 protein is CAIRETGDSRGYTF. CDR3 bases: TGTGCCATCAGAGAGACAGGGGACTCGAGGGGCTACACCTTC.

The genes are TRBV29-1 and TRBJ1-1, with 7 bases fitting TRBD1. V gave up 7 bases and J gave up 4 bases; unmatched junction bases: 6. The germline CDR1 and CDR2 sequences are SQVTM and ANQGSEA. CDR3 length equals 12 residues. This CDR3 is CSGSGGGTEAFF. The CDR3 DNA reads TGCAGCGGGTCAGGGGGTGGCACTGAAGCTTTCTTT. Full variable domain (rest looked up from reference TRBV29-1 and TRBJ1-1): SAVISQKPSRDICQRGTSLTIQCQVDSQVTMMFWYRQQPGQSLTLIATANQGSEATYESGFVIDKFPISRPNLTFSTLTVSNMSPEDSSIYLCSGSGGGTEAFFGQGTRLTVV.

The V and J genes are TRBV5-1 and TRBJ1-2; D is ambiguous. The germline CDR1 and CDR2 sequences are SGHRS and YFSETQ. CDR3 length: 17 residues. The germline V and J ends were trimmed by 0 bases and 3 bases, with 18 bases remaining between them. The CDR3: CASSLAVGDGGHYGYTF. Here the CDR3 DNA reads TGCGCCAGCAGCTTGGCCGTCGGGGATGGAGGTCACTATGGCTACACCTTC.